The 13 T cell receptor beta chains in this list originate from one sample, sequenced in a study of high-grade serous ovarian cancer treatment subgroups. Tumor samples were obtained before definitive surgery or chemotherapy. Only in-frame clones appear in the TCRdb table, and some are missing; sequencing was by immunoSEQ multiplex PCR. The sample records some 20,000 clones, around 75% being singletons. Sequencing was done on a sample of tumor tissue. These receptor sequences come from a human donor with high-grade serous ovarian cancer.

In DNA form, the CDR3 reads TGTGCCAGCAGGCCCGGGACAGGGGATATCGGGGAGCTGTTTTTT. This sequence encodes CASRPGTGDIGELFF. The chain uses TRBV5-8 and TRBJ2-2; TRBD1 matches 10 bases. Germline V gene data show CDR1 as SGHTS and CDR2 as YDEGEE. The CDR3 has 15 amino acids. The ends lost 5 bases at V and 7 bases at J; junction bases unmatched: 8.

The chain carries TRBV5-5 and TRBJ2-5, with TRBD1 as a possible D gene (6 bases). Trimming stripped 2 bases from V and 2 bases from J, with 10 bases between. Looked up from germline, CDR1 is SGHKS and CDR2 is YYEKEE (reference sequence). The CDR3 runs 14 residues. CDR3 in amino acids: CASSLYRDQETQYF. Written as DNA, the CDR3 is TGTGCCAGCAGCTTATACAGGGATCAAGAGACCCAGTACTTC.

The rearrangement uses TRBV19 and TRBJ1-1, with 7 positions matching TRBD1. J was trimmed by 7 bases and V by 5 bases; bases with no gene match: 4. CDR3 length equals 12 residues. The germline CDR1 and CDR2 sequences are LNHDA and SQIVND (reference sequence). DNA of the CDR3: TGTGCCAGTAGTCTGACAGGGTATGAAGCTTTCTTT. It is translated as CASSLTGYEAFF.

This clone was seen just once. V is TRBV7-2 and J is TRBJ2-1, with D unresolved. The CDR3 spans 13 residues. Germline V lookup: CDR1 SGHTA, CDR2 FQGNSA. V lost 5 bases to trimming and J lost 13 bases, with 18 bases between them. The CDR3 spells CASSLRIAEHQFF. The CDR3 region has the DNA TGTGCCAGCAGCCTCCGGATAGCCGAACATCAGTTCTTC.

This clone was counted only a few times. Here the CDR3 DNA reads TGTGCCAGCAGCTTAGGGGGGAGGACTGAAGCTTTCTTT. It yields the protein CASSLGGRTEAFF. The V call is TRBV7-3, the J call TRBJ1-1; a weak D match, TRBD1 (5 bases). The germline V and J ends were trimmed by 2 bases and 5 bases, with 9 bases remaining between them. The CDR3 has 13 residues. Germline CDR1 SGHTA, CDR2 FQGTGA.

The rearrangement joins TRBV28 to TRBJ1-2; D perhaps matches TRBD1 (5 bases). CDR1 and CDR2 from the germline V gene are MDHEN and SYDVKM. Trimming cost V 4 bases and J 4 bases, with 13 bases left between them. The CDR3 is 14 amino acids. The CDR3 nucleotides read TGTGCCAGCAGTTACCCGACAGCTCCCTATGGCTACACCTTC. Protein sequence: CASSYPTAPYGYTF.

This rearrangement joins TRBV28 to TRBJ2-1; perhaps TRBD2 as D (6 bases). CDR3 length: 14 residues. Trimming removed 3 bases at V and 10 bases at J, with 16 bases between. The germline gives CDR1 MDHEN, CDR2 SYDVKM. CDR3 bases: TGTGCCAGCAGTTTTCACGGCCCTCGGGAGGAGCAGTTCTTC. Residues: CASSFHGPREEQFF.

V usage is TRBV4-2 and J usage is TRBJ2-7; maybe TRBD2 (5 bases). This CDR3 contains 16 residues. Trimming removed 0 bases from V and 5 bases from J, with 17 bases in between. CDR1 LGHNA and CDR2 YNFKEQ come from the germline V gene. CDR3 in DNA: TGTGCCAGCAGCCAAGAAATGGCGAGGGTCCACGACGAGCAGTACTTC. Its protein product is CASSQEMARVHDEQYF.

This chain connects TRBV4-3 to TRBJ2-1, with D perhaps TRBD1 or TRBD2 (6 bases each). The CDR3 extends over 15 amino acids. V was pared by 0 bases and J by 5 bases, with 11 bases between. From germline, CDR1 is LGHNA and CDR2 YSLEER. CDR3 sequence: CASSQDRGLHNEQFF. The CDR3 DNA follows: TGCGCCAGCAGCCAAGACAGGGGACTGCACAATGAGCAGTTCTTC.

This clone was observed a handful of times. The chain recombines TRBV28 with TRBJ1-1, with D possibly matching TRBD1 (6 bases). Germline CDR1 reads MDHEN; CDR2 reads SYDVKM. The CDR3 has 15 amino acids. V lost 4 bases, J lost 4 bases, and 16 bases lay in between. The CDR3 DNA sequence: TGTGCCAGCAGTTCGCCGAGGGGGATAGTCACTGAAGCTTTCTTT. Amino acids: CASSSPRGIVTEAFF. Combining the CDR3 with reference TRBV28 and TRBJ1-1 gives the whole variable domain DVKVTQSSRYLVKRTGEKVFLECVQDMDHENMFWYRQDPGLGLRLIYFSYDVKMKEKGDIPEGYSVSREKKERFSLILESASTNQTSMYLCASSSPRGIVTEAFFGQGTRLTVV.

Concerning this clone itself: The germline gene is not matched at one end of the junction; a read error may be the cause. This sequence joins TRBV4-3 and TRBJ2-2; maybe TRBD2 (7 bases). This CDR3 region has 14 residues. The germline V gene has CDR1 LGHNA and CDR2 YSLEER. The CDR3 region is CASSRGGEAGELFF. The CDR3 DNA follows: TGCGCCAGTAGCCGAGGGGGGGAGGCCGGGGAGCTGTTTTTT.

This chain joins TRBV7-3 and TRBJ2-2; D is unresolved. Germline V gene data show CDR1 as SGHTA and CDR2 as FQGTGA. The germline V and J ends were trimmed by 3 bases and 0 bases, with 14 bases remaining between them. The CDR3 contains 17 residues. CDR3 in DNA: TGTGCCAGCAGCTTCAACCCGGGCGGAGCGAACACCGGGGAGCTGTTTTTT. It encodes CASSFNPGGANTGELFF.

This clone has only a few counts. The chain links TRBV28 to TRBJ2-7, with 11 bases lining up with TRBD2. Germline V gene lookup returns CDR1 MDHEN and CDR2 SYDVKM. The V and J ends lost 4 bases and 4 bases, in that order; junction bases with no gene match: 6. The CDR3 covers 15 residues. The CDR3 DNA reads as TGTGCCAGCAGTTCCCTTAGCGGGAGGGGATACGAGCAGTACTTC. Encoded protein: CASSSLSGRGYEQYF. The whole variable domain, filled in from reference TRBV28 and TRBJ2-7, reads DVKVTQSSRYLVKRTGEKVFLECVQDMDHENMFWYRQDPGLGLRLIYFSYDVKMKEKGDIPEGYSVSREKKERFSLILESASTNQTSMYLCASSSLSGRGYEQYFGPGTRLTVT.